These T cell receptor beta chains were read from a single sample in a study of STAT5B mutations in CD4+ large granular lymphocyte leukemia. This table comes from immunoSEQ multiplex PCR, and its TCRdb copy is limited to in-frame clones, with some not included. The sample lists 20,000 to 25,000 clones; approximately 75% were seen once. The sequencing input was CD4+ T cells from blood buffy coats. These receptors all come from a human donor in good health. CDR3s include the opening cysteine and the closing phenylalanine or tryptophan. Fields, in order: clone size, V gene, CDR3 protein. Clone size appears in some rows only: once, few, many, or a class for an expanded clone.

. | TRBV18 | CASSPQNGGAYEQYF
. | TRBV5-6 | CASSEKGTDYYEQYF
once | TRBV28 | CASHRGDGILEQFF
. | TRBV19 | CASSPRTGHATSNYGYTF
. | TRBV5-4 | CAAGTVQETQYF
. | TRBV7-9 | CASSFLGQGGGYNEQFF
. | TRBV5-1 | CASSPPAGTSGSYNEQFF
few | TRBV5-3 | CARSPQSRGNQPQHF
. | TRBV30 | CAWSRGTERYGYTF
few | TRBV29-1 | CSVAGSSGYTF
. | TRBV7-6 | CASSLGYNTEAFF
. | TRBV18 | CASSPTTVISGANVLTF
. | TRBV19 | CASSITPQGTYEKLFF
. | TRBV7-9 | CASSLAGTGYEQYF
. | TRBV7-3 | CASSFAPQGSYEQYF
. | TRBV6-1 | CASSEALRPVGNTIYF
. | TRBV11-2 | CASSLGSGFPEAFF
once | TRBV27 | CASSFSRDRANQPQHF
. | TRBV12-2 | CASRPHLGQGALGNQPQHF
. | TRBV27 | CASSPRQGQEKLFF
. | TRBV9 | CASSPQTGAGHGIYEQYF
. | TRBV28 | CASSPRGPLNEQFF
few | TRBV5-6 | CASSFRDRLLVAVF
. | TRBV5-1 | CASSLALQETQYF
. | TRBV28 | CASRQTPGTAFRWPQHF
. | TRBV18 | CASSEGRGDIYEQYF
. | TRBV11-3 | CASSLPGRNTEAFF
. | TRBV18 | CASSRGGETQYF
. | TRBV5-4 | CASSSTGGSTDTQYF
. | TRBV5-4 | CASSLEDRGQQTQYF
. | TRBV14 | CASSRGAPVEQFF
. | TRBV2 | CASRLNSYNQPQHF
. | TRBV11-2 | CASSIPSGPRTFF
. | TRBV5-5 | CASSLGGLGTYEQYF
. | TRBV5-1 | CASSLGAGGTPETQYF
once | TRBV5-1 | CASSLGTVSIDEQYF
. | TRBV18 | CASSPQVNTEAFF
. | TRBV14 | CASSQGLAGEQYF
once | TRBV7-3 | CASSLNAAGGRETQYF
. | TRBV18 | CASSPVLIQGNEKLFF
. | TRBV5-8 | CASSPGLAGNSETQYF
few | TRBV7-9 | CASSLWRPGGPDYNEQFF
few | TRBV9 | CASSVVSSAGELFF
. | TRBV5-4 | CASSTRGTGLTGELFF
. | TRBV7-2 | CASSLRAPGQGKETQYF
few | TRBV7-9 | CASSLERNQPQHF
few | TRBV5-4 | CASSSGRTNEKLFF
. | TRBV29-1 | CSVERPGRSNTEAFF
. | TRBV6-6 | CASSAGSNYGYTF
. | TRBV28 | CAARQGNTGELFF
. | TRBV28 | CASSSGTTTYGYTF
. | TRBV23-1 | CASRPWDRVGEQYF
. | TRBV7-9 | CASSLGDRDSDTQYF
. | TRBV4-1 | CASSSLTVNNEQFF